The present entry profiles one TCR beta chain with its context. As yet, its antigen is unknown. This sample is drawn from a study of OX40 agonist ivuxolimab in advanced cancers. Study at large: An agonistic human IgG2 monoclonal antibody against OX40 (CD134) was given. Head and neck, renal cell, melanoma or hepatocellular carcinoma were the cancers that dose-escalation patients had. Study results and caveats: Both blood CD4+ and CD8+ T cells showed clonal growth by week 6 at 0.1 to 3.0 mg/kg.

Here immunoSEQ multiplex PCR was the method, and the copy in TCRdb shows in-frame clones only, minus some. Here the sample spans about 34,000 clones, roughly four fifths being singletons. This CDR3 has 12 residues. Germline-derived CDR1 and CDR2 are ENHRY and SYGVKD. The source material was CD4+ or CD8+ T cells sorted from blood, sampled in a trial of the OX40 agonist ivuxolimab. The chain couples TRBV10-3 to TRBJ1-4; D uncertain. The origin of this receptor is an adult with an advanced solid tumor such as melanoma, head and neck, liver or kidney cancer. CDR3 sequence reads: CAAGQDHEKLFF. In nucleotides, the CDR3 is TGTGCAGCCGGCCAGGACCATGAAAAACTGTTTTTT.